Listed below are T cell receptor beta chains from one sample, sequenced in a study of blood T cells in healthy people across ages. One entry per CDR3 protein, called by TCRdb with MiXCR from the 5' RACE reads. The table lists around 990,000 distinct CDR3 sequences, 25% of them singletons. The same sample was also used in a study of T cells of mothers and their children.

Sequenced input: blood. The receptors here all came from a girl aged 2 to 10 in good health. Each CDR3 is given with its conserved first and last residue. The D gene is left open where the match is weak. Where a row states a size, it is once, few, many or the class of an expanded clone; other rows omit it.

>TRBV6-1|TRBJ2-3|TRBD2|-
TGTGCCAGCAGTTCCCAAGCGGGAGGAATAGATACGCAGTATTTT
CASSSQAGGIDTQYF
>TRBV20-1|TRBJ2-7|-|-
TGCAGTGCAAAAGGGGACGACTCCTACGAGCAGTACTTC
CSAKGDDSYEQYF
>TRBV4-2|TRBJ1-6|-|many
TGTGCCAGCAGCCTCCGGGACCTGACTAATTCACCCCTCCACTTT
CASSLRDLTNSPLHF
>TRBV5-1|TRBJ2-4|TRBD1|few
TGCGCCAGCAGCCCAACCCCGGGACAGGCCCTAGCCAAAAACATTCAGTACTTC
CASSPTPGQALAKNIQYF
>TRBV12-3/TRBV12-4|TRBJ1-1|-|few
TGTGCCAGCAGTTTCACAGGGATCACTGAAGCTTTCTTT
CASSFTGITEAFF
>TRBV29-1|TRBJ2-5|-|-
TGCAGCGCCCTCTCTCGGTGGGGGCACGAGACCCAGTACTTC
CSALSRWGHETQYF
>TRBV7-8|TRBJ2-2|-|few
TGTGCCAGCAGCTTAGCCGCAGGGGCTCTCACCGGGGAGCTGTTTTTT
CASSLAAGALTGELFF
>TRBV7-9|TRBJ2-5|-|-
TGTGCCAGCAGCTTAGGCTCCAAAGGAGAGACCCAGTACTTC
CASSLGSKGETQYF
>TRBV7-9|TRBJ2-1|TRBD1|few
TGTGCCAGCAGGAATCGACAGGGGGTCGTAGATGAGCAGTTCTTC
CASRNRQGVVDEQFF
>TRBV11-3|TRBJ2-7|-|-
TGTGCCAGCAACGCCCCTCAGCAGGGTATCTACGAGCAGTACTTC
CASNAPQQGIYEQYF
>TRBV15|TRBJ2-1|-|-
TGTGCCACCCAGGAACGGGAAAGTACCTACAATGAGCAGTTCTTC
CATQERESTYNEQFF
>TRBV6-5|TRBJ2-1|TRBD2|few
TGTGCCAGCAGTTCAGGACTAGGCCGGAATGAGCAGTTCTTC
CASSSGLGRNEQFF
>TRBV4-3|TRBJ1-1|-|few
TGCGCCAGCAGCCTCTCTAGGGCCCCCCTGGAAGCTTTCTTT
CASSLSRAPLEAFF
>TRBV29-1|TRBJ2-7|-|-
TGCAGCGTTGGGGACCCCGCCTACGAGCAGTACTTC
CSVGDPAYEQYF
>TRBV7-9|TRBJ2-7|-|few
TGTGCCAGCAGCCAAGGACTCGACAGGTACTACGAGCAGTACTTC
CASSQGLDRYYEQYF
>TRBV20-1|TRBJ2-5|TRBD1|-
TGCAGTGCTGAGGGGGCGCAAGAGACCCAGTACTTC
CSAEGAQETQYF
>TRBV27|TRBJ1-4|-|few
TGTGCCACGAGGGGGTTGGGGGCCGGGCTGAAAAAACTGTTTTTT
CATRGLGAGLKKLFF
>TRBV11-3|TRBJ2-1|TRBD1|few
TGTGCCAGCAGCTCGGACAGGGAAGGAGGGGATGAGCAGTTCTTC
CASSSDREGGDEQFF
>TRBV2|TRBJ2-1|-|-
TGTGCCAGCAGTGCATCCGGGGGCGCGATCGGTCCGTTCTTC
CASSASGGAIGPFF
>TRBV7-9|TRBJ1-2|TRBD1|few
TGTGCCAGCAGCTTCGGGGGACAGGGATATGGCTACACCTTC
CASSFGGQGYGYTF
>TRBV9|TRBJ2-5|-|-
TGTGCCAGCAGCGTAGGGCAGGTTCAAGAGACCCAGTACTTC
CASSVGQVQETQYF
>TRBV14|TRBJ2-1|TRBD1|-
TGTGCCAGCAGCCAAGATATAGGGACAGGGGACAATGAGCAGTTCTTC
CASSQDIGTGDNEQFF
>TRBV2|TRBJ1-1|-|-
TGTGCCACACAGGGATTCGACGCTATGAACACTGAAGCTTTCTTT
CATQGFDAMNTEAFF
>TRBV20-1|TRBJ2-7|-|-
TGCAGTGCTAGAGGGGCAGAAAGCTCCTACGAGCAGCACTTC
CSARGAESSYEQHF
>TRBV3-1|TRBJ1-2|-|once
TGTGCCAGCAGCCCCGGGGCGAAGTGGAACTATGGCTACACCTTC
CASSPGAKWNYGYTF
>TRBV5-1|TRBJ1-2|-|few
TGCGCCAGCAGCGAGGCAGGGGTAAACTATGGCTACACCTTC
CASSEAGVNYGYTF
>TRBV27|TRBJ2-7|TRBD1|-
TGTGCCAGCCCTACGGGCAGGGGGACCCACGAGCAGTACTTC
CASPTGRGTHEQYF
>TRBV7-9|TRBJ2-3|TRBD2|-
TGTGCCAGCAGCTCCCCCCTCGGGGCGGGGGGGTTAGTCACAGATACGCAGTATTTT
CASSSPLGAGGLVTDTQYF
>TRBV20-1|TRBJ2-3|TRBD2|many
TGCAGTGCTAGAAGTTTAGCGGGGGGGCTCACAGATACGCAGTATTTT
CSARSLAGGLTDTQYF
>TRBV20-1|TRBJ2-1|-|-
TGCAGTGCTCCCCACGGCCTAGGGGGAGACTACTACAATGAGCAGTTCTTC
CSAPHGLGGDYYNEQFF
>TRBV20-1|TRBJ2-1|-|-
TGCAGCGGAGCGCTTGCTTCTGAGCAGTTCTTC
CSGALASEQFF
>TRBV28|TRBJ2-3|TRBD1|few
TGTGCCAGCGACAGGGGATTGATAGGCACAGATACGCAGTATTTT
CASDRGLIGTDTQYF
>TRBV5-6|TRBJ2-6|-|-
TGTGCCAGCAGCTTCTACGAGTCCTCTGGGGCCAACGTCCTGACTTTC
CASSFYESSGANVLTF
>TRBV3-1|TRBJ1-1|TRBD1|many
TGTGCCAGCAGCCGCCAGGGGGGGACTGAAGCTTTCTTT
CASSRQGGTEAFF
>TRBV20-1|TRBJ2-7|TRBD1|-
TGCAGTGTCTACGACTCCGGGACAGGAGGCTACGAGCAGTACTTC
CSVYDSGTGGYEQYF
>TRBV7-9|TRBJ2-1|TRBD1|-
TGTGCCAGCAGCTTAGTGGGACAGGGGTGGTACAATGAGCAGTTCTTC
CASSLVGQGWYNEQFF
>TRBV13|TRBJ1-1|TRBD1|few
TGTGCCAGCAGCTTAGACAGGGGGCCGGACACTGAAGCTTTCTTT
CASSLDRGPDTEAFF
>TRBV4-3|TRBJ2-7|-|-
TGCGCCAGCAGCCAAGGGAAAGTCCCCTACGAGCAGTACTTC
CASSQGKVPYEQYF
>TRBV10-3|TRBJ1-3|-|-
TGTGCCATCAGTGTAATTCGGGACACCATATATTTT
CAISVIRDTIYF
>TRBV27|TRBJ2-5|-|-
TGTGCCAGCAGCCCCCGGGGGACTCAGCAGGAGACCCAGTACTTC
CASSPRGTQQETQYF
>TRBV5-6|TRBJ2-1|-|-
TGTGCCAGCACTCCTCAAGCAAACGCTTACAATGAGCAGTTCTTC
CASTPQANAYNEQFF
>TRBV11-1|TRBJ2-4|-|few
TGTGCCAGCAGCTTCCGGGGGCCGGTGGACAAAAACATTCAGTACTTC
CASSFRGPVDKNIQYF
>TRBV11-2|TRBJ2-7|-|few
TGTGCCAGCAGCTTGGTCTCCAGTACGTACTTC
CASSLVSSTYF
>TRBV25-1|TRBJ2-2|-|-
TGTGCCAGCAGTGAGACGACAGTGAACACCGGGGAGCTGTTTTTT
CASSETTVNTGELFF
>TRBV28|TRBJ2-1|TRBD2|-
TGTGCCAGCAGTTTCCTCCCCTCTAGCGGGAGTTGGGGTGAGCAGTTCTTC
CASSFLPSSGSWGEQFF
>TRBV12-3/TRBV12-4|TRBJ2-1|TRBD2|few
TGTGCCAGTTCCAGTTGGGGAGGGGATGAGCAGTTCTTC
CASSSWGGDEQFF
>TRBV29-1|TRBJ1-1|-|-
TGCAGCGTTACAAGCCCGGGACTGGGAGACACTGAAGCCTTCTTT
CSVTSPGLGDTEAFF
>TRBV15|TRBJ2-1|-|-
TGTGCCACCAGCAGAGATCAGGGCCAAACCAGTGAGCAGTTCTTC
CATSRDQGQTSEQFF
>TRBV7-2|TRBJ2-1|TRBD2|-
TGTGCCAGCAGCCCTCCGCAAGGGACTACAGTCTCCAATGAGCAGTTCTTC
CASSPPQGTTVSNEQFF
>TRBV7-2|TRBJ2-3|TRBD2|-
TGTGCCAGCAGCGTCGGGGGGGCGGTTGATACGCAGTATTTT
CASSVGGAVDTQYF